A single sample is the source of the 21 T cell receptor beta chains below, sequenced in a study of CD8 T cells in ankylosing spondylitis. Each CDR3 protein gets one entry after TCRdb re-called the 5' RACE reads with MiXCR. The sample includes 25,000 to 40,000 distinct CDR3 sequences, roughly 6.8% of them seen just once. The sequenced sample consisted of blood, either unsorted or a sorted T cell fraction (not recorded which). These receptors all stem from a male donor with ankylosing spondylitis or in good health (not recorded which).

This clonotype occurred a few times. The chain links TRBV6-4 to TRBJ2-2, with D possibly being TRBD2 (6 bases). V dropped 3 bases and J dropped 1 base, with 9 bases sitting between them. The CDR3 is 15 amino acids. The germline V gene has CDR1 MRHNA and CDR2 SNTAGT. The CDR3, as DNA: TGTGCCAGCAGTGAGTCTAGCGAGAACACCGGGGAGCTGTTTTTT. Encoded protein: CASSESSENTGELFF.

This clonotype was observed at least ten times. This chain links TRBV2 with TRBJ1-1, with 7 bases lining up with TRBD1. Unmatched junction bases numbered 9, after V lost 7 bases and J lost 7 bases. The CDR3 runs to 13 residues. The germline V gene has CDR1 SNHLY and CDR2 FYNNEI. The CDR3 coding sequence is TGTGCCAGCAACGGCAGGGGGAGGATTGAAGCTTTCTTT. As protein: CASNGRGRIEAFF. Full variable domain (missing parts from reference TRBV2 and TRBJ1-1): EPEVTQTPSHQVTQMGQEVILRCVPISNHLYFYWYRQILGQKVEFLVSFYNNEISEKSEIFDDQFSVERPDGSNFTLKIRSTKLEDSAMYFCASNGRGRIEAFFGQGTRLTVV.

This clonotype was counted ten times or more. This chain links TRBV5-6 with TRBJ2-1, with D possibly being TRBD2 (5 bases). V was trimmed by 0 bases and J by 2 bases, leaving 12 bases between them. The V gene's germline CDR1 is SGHDT and CDR2 YYEEEE. There are 16 residues in the CDR3. CDR3 sequence reads: CASSLAGRLTYNEQFF. CDR3 DNA: TGTGCCAGCAGCTTGGCTGGCAGACTAACCTACAATGAGCAGTTCTTC.

This clonotype was recorded many times. The chain is built from TRBV7-2 and TRBJ2-1; D is uncertain. The V end lost 5 bases, the J end lost 4 bases, and 9 bases lay between the germline ends. The germline V gene encodes CDR1 SGHTA and CDR2 FQGNSA. This CDR3 region has 13 residues. CDR3 sequence: CASSPETYNEQFF. CDR3 in DNA: TGTGCCAGCAGCCCTGAAACATACAATGAGCAGTTCTTC.

This clonotype was observed a handful of times. V is TRBV7-2 and J is TRBJ2-5, with D perhaps matching TRBD1 (6 bases). The CDR3 length is 14 residues. Germline V gives CDR1 SGHTA, CDR2 FQGNSA. V was clipped by 4 bases and J by 2 bases, with 11 bases between them. The CDR3 sequence: CASSSGQTQETQYF. The CDR3 bases are TGTGCCAGCAGCTCAGGACAGACACAAGAGACCCAGTACTTC. Complete variable domain (other parts from reference TRBV7-2 and TRBJ2-5): GAGVSQSPSNKVTEKGKDVELRCDPISGHTALYWYRQSLGQGLEFLIYFQGNSAPDKSGLPSDRFSAERTGGSVSTLTIQRTQQEDSAVYLCASSSGQTQETQYFGPGTRLLVL.

This clonotype was detected ten times or more. The genes are TRBV5-1 and TRBJ2-5, with D unresolved. Trimming took 0 bases from V and 4 from J, leaving 10 bases between them. Germline V gene data show CDR1 as SGHRS and CDR2 as YFSETQ. The CDR3 has 14 amino acids. Written as DNA, the CDR3 is TGCGCCAGCAGCTTGGCAGGAGTGGGAGAGACCCAGTACTTC. Protein sequence: CASSLAGVGETQYF.

The chain carries TRBV7-2 and TRBJ2-7; D is possibly TRBD1 (6 bases). The germline CDR1 and CDR2 sequences are SGHTA and FQGNSA. Trimming cost V 5 bases and J 1 base, with 15 bases left between them. There are 15 residues in the CDR3. The CDR3 region is CASSPAWTDSYEQYF. The DNA for the CDR3 is TGTGCCAGCAGCCCTGCCTGGACAGATTCCTACGAGCAGTACTTC.

Ten or more counts support this clonotype. This chain links TRBV9 with TRBJ2-1; D may be TRBD2 (5 bases). Trimming took off 4 bases at V and 1 base at J, with 9 bases between the two ends. From germline, CDR1 is SGDLS and CDR2 YYNGEE. The CDR3 length is 14 residues. The CDR3: CASSPGISYNEQFF. The DNA for the CDR3 is TGTGCCAGCAGCCCGGGGATATCCTACAATGAGCAGTTCTTC.

This clonotype was seen at least ten times. The chain employs TRBV28 and TRBJ2-7; TRBD2 matches 7 bases. This CDR3 is 15 amino acids long. V dropped 3 bases and J dropped 7; count of bases not matched to a gene: 12. CDR1 MDHEN and CDR2 SYDVKM come from the germline V gene. CDR3 amino acids: CASSFGGSVSGEQYF. CDR3 bases: TGTGCCAGCAGTTTTGGCGGGAGTGTCTCGGGTGAGCAGTACTTC.

This clonotype was recorded many times. The chain joins TRBV7-8 to TRBJ2-1; tentative D call: TRBD2 (6 bases). Deletions cut 1 base from V and 2 bases from J, with 9 bases between. Germline CDR1 SGHVS, CDR2 FQNEAQ. The CDR3 extends over 15 amino acids. DNA for the CDR3: TGTGCCAGCAGCTTAGGGGGACTCACCTACAATGAGCAGTTCTTC. Its translation: CASSLGGLTYNEQFF.

This clonotype has a count of ten or more. The chain has TRBV6-1 and TRBJ1-2; no reliable D call. Germline V lookup: CDR1 MNHNS, CDR2 SASEGT. The CDR3 has 14 amino acids. The V end lost 6 bases, the J end lost 1 base, and 12 bases lay between the germline ends. CDR3 nucleotides: TGTGCCAGCAGGCCGGACGTAGATAACTATGGCTACACCTTC. Its protein is CASRPDVDNYGYTF.

This clonotype was recorded at least ten times. The chain employs TRBV2 and TRBJ2-7; D gene uncertain. This CDR3 is built from 13 residues. V lost 6 bases and J 2 bases, leaving 11 bases between the germline ends. Germline V gives CDR1 SNHLY, CDR2 FYNNEI. The CDR3 DNA reads as TGTGCCAGCAGCGCTCTAAACCCCTACGAGCAGTACTTC. Translation gives CASSALNPYEQYF.

In this sample, this clonotype turned up many times. The CDR3 DNA is TGTGCCAGCAGAGGGACGGAGGTCGGCATTCAGTACTTC. This encodes CASRGTEVGIQYF. The V call is TRBV2, the J call TRBJ2-4; the D gene could be TRBD1 or TRBD2 (5 bases each). Germline V CDR1 and CDR2: SNHLY, FYNNEI. V lost 6 bases and J 9 bases, leaving 15 bases between the germline ends. The length of the CDR3 is 13 residues.

This clonotype was recorded at least ten times. The V and J genes are TRBV20-1 and TRBJ2-1; 14 bases match TRBD2. From germline, CDR1 is DFQATT and CDR2 SNEGSKA (reference sequence). The CDR3 loop spans 17 amino acids. J gave up 4 bases and V 5 bases, and 10 bases lay outside the gene matches. The CDR3 coding sequence is TGCAGTGCTCCCACTCGGACTAGCGGGAGGCAATACAATGAGCAGTTCTTC. Translating it yields CSAPTRTSGRQYNEQFF.

Many counts were recorded for this clonotype. The chain uses TRBV19 and TRBJ2-1; 12 bases fit TRBD2. V was clipped by 3 bases and J by 7 bases; unmatched bases: 7. CDR1 and CDR2 from the germline V gene are LNHDA and SQIVND (reference sequence). This CDR3 spans 16 amino acids. The CDR3 region is CASSMRELAGGNEQFF. CDR3 in DNA: TGTGCCAGTAGTATGCGTGAACTAGCGGGGGGAAATGAGCAGTTCTTC.

This clonotype was observed many times. The chain is built from TRBV5-5 and TRBJ2-1; D may be TRBD1 (5 bases). The CDR3 is made up of 14 amino acids. The V and J ends lost 2 bases and 6 bases respectively, with 12 bases between them. Looked up from germline, CDR1 is SGHKS and CDR2 is YYEKEE (reference sequence). DNA for the CDR3: TGTGCCAGCAGCTTTAGTCCAGGGCGCAATGAGCAGTTCTTC. Amino acids: CASSFSPGRNEQFF.

The V and J genes are TRBV29-1 and TRBJ1-4; a weak D match, TRBD1 (6 bases). The CDR3 extends over 14 amino acids. V was cut by 6 bases and J by 7 bases, with 18 bases left in between. Germline values: CDR1 SQVTM, CDR2 ANQGSEA. The CDR3, as DNA: TGCAGCGTGGCCTCCGGGACAAAGACTGAAAAACTGTTTTTT. Encoded protein: CSVASGTKTEKLFF.

Many counts were recorded for this clonotype. V gene TRBV12-3 or TRBV12-4 combines with J gene TRBJ1-4, with 7 bases matching TRBD1. CDR3 size: 15 residues. The trim removed 6 bases at V and 5 bases at J, leaving 9 bases unmatched. The CDR3 sequence: CASRRSGQRNEKLFF. CDR3 nucleotides: TGTGCCAGCAGACGGTCGGGACAGCGGAATGAAAAACTGTTTTTT.

This clonotype was seen at least ten times. In nucleotides, the CDR3 is TGTGCCAGCAGCCCATCGTACAATGAGCAGTTCTTC. This codes for CASSPSYNEQFF. The V and J genes are TRBV14 and TRBJ2-1; no definite D call. This CDR3 is built from 12 residues. Germline V gene lookup returns CDR1 SGHDN and CDR2 FVKESK. V was cut by 4 bases and J by 4 bases, with 5 bases left in between. The whole variable domain, filled in from reference TRBV14 and TRBJ2-1, reads EAGVTQFPSHSVIEKGQTVTLRCDPISGHDNLYWYRRVMGKEIKFLLHFVKESKQDESGMPNNRFLAERTGGTYSTLKVQPAELEDSGVYFCASSPSYNEQFFGPGTRLTVL.

This clonotype was observed at least ten times. This rearrangement joins TRBV7-6 to TRBJ2-7; perhaps D is TRBD1 or TRBD2 (6 bases each). Trimming pared 5 bases from V and 7 bases from J, leaving 15 bases between. The CDR3 totals 13 residues. Germline loops: CDR1 SGHVS, CDR2 FNYEAQ. The DNA of the CDR3 is TGTGCCAGCAGCGGCCGAGGAGGGGGGGAGCAGTACTTC. It yields the protein CASSGRGGGEQYF.

The chain couples TRBV2 to TRBJ2-5; D is uncertain. Germline CDR1 SNHLY, CDR2 FYNNEI. Trimming took off 7 bases at V and 5 bases at J, with 8 bases between the two ends. The CDR3 is made up of 11 amino acids. CDR3 sequence reads: CASTVRETQYF. The CDR3 coding sequence is TGTGCCAGCACGGTCCGGGAGACCCAGTACTTC.